This T cell receptor beta chain was captured by sequencing in a study of identical twins. Study-wide points: Models underestimated how often monozygotic twins shared out-of-frame TCR alpha. Part of the zero-insertion signal could reflect confounding by invariant MAIT and iNKT cells. For out-of-frame alpha sequences shared by twins, low generation probability was in excess.

About this clonotype: The antigen is unknown.

TCRdb reprocessed the 5' RACE reads with MiXCR, giving one entry per CDR3 protein. The sample has some 560,000 distinct CDR3 sequences, approximately 9.6% seen once. Germline V gene lookup returns CDR1 SNHLY and CDR2 FYNNEI. V was pared by 2 bases and J by 5 bases, with 10 bases between. The CDR3 extends over 15 amino acids. These data were likewise used in another study, on yellow fever vaccine responses in identical twins.

The receptor's source is a woman aged 18-35 years in good health. The sample comprised PBMCs. The rearrangement uses TRBV2 and TRBJ1-6; D is perhaps TRBD1 (5 bases). This CDR3 reads CASSETGPHNSPLHF. The CDR3 coding sequence is TGTGCCAGCAGTGAAACAGGACCTCATAATTCACCCCTCCACTTT.